Given below is one T cell receptor beta chain in context. Its cognate antigen is unknown. This entry comes from a study of T-cell reconstitution after alpha-beta-depleted transplantation in children. Findings of the study overall: Surviving thymic progenitors and recipient T cells were the source of high TCRbeta diversity at day 60 in some patients. As was reported, about two months after transplant, alpha-beta T cells came from several hundred expanded graft clones.

Preparation of the TCRbeta library used unique molecular identifiers. MiXCR, applied by TCRdb to the PCR reads, yields one record per CDR3 protein. The sample records 500,000 to 600,000 distinct CDR3 sequences, 27% being singletons. The V end was cut by 0 bases, the J end by 7 bases, with 10 bases between. The CDR3 consists of 14 residues. The V gene's germline CDR1 is SGDLS and CDR2 YYNGEE. This clonotype was sampled from a boy younger than two with Wiskott-Aldrich syndrome, due to receive a stem cell transplant. The chain employs TRBV9 and TRBJ2-2; no firm D call. The sequenced sample was PBMCs, obtained before TCRalphabeta/CD19-depleted stem cell transplant. The DNA for the CDR3 is TGTGCCAGCAGCGTAGCGCCCTCGGGCGGGGAGCTGTTTTTT. Its translation is CASSVAPSGGELFF.